The TCR beta chain under discussion was sequenced for a study of OX40 agonist ivuxolimab in advanced cancers. Turning to the study itself: Ivuxolimab was delivered to patients intravenously every 2 weeks at doses spanning 0.01 to 10 mg/kg.

The data were produced by immunoSEQ multiplex PCR, yet TCRdb's version contains in-frame clones alone and is incomplete. Here the sample spans about 38,000 clones, over 80% being singletons. Findings of the study overall: It was not determined which antigens were specifically recognized by the peripheral T cells that had undergone clonal expansion. Some patients without response likewise showed low normalized clonal expansion.

The germline V gene has CDR1 SQVTM and CDR2 ANQGSEA. The CDR3 totals 12 residues. Trimming took off 2 bases at V and 4 bases at J, with 9 bases between the two ends. With respect to this clone: The target antigen is unknown.

The receptor's source is an adult with an advanced solid tumor such as melanoma, head and neck, liver or kidney cancer. The source material was CD4+ or CD8+ T cells sorted from blood, sampled in a trial of the OX40 agonist ivuxolimab. The chain is built from TRBV29-1 and TRBJ2-7; perhaps D is TRBD1 or TRBD2 (5 bases each). In nucleotides, the CDR3 is TGCAGCGTTGAAAGGGACCAATACGAGCAGTACTTC. Translation: CSVERDQYEQYF.